Many counts were recorded for the clone carrying this TCR beta chain. What it recognizes is unknown. From germline, CDR1 is SGHRS and CDR2 YFSETQ. The CDR3 runs 15 residues. With 2 bases clipped from V and 4 bases from J, the junction kept 5 bases outside the gene matches. 5'RACE primed at constant segments yielded TCR alpha and TCR beta cDNA libraries bearing sample barcodes and UMIs. TCRdb itself ran the 5' RACE reads through MiXCR, one entry per CDR3 protein. The sample lists approximately 200,000 distinct CDR3 sequences; 16% were seen once. This entry belongs to a study of T-cell memory formation after mild COVID-19. Whole-study results and caveats: CD4/CD8 balance characterized clones contracting day 15 to 85, and CD4+ skew characterized later expanders. Several responding clones turned up in pre-infection memory, indicating that cross-reactive memory may have taken part. Among contracting clones, CD4+ were mainly CM/EM and CD8+ enriched in EMRA.

The chain links TRBV5-1 to TRBJ2-1; 8 positions match TRBD2. Sequencing was performed on PBMCs or a T cell subset sorted from them (not recorded which). The sequence was collected from an adult woman who had mild COVID-19 (a few samples of this study predate the infection). Cell type and time point are not known. The CDR3 bases are TGCGCCAGCAGCTTAGCCGCGGGAGGTTACAATGAGCAGTTCTTC. It translates to CASSLAAGGYNEQFF.